This T cell receptor beta chain comes out of a study of T cells after yellow fever vaccination. In making TCR cDNA, 5'RACE template switching added a universal primer site and UMIs to it. Each CDR3 protein gets one entry after TCRdb re-called the 5' RACE reads with MiXCR. The table shows roughly 45,000 distinct CDR3 sequences, with 6.8% occurring only once. Sequencing used CD8+ T cells not binding an NS4B(214-222) dextramer, sorted from PBMCs, obtained 45 days after the yellow fever booster vaccination. The receptor was isolated from a man aged 30 to 39 who received the YFV17D yellow fever vaccine.

CDR3 sequence (DNA): TGCAGCGGTGACAGGGGCTCCTACAATGAGCAGTTCTTC. It yields the protein CSGDRGSYNEQFF. The chain has TRBV29-1 and TRBJ2-1; TRBD1 matches 8 bases. Germline values: CDR1 SQVTM, CDR2 ANQGSEA. The CDR3 sequence is 13 residues long. V dropped 7 bases and J dropped 0; count of bases not matched to a gene: 2.